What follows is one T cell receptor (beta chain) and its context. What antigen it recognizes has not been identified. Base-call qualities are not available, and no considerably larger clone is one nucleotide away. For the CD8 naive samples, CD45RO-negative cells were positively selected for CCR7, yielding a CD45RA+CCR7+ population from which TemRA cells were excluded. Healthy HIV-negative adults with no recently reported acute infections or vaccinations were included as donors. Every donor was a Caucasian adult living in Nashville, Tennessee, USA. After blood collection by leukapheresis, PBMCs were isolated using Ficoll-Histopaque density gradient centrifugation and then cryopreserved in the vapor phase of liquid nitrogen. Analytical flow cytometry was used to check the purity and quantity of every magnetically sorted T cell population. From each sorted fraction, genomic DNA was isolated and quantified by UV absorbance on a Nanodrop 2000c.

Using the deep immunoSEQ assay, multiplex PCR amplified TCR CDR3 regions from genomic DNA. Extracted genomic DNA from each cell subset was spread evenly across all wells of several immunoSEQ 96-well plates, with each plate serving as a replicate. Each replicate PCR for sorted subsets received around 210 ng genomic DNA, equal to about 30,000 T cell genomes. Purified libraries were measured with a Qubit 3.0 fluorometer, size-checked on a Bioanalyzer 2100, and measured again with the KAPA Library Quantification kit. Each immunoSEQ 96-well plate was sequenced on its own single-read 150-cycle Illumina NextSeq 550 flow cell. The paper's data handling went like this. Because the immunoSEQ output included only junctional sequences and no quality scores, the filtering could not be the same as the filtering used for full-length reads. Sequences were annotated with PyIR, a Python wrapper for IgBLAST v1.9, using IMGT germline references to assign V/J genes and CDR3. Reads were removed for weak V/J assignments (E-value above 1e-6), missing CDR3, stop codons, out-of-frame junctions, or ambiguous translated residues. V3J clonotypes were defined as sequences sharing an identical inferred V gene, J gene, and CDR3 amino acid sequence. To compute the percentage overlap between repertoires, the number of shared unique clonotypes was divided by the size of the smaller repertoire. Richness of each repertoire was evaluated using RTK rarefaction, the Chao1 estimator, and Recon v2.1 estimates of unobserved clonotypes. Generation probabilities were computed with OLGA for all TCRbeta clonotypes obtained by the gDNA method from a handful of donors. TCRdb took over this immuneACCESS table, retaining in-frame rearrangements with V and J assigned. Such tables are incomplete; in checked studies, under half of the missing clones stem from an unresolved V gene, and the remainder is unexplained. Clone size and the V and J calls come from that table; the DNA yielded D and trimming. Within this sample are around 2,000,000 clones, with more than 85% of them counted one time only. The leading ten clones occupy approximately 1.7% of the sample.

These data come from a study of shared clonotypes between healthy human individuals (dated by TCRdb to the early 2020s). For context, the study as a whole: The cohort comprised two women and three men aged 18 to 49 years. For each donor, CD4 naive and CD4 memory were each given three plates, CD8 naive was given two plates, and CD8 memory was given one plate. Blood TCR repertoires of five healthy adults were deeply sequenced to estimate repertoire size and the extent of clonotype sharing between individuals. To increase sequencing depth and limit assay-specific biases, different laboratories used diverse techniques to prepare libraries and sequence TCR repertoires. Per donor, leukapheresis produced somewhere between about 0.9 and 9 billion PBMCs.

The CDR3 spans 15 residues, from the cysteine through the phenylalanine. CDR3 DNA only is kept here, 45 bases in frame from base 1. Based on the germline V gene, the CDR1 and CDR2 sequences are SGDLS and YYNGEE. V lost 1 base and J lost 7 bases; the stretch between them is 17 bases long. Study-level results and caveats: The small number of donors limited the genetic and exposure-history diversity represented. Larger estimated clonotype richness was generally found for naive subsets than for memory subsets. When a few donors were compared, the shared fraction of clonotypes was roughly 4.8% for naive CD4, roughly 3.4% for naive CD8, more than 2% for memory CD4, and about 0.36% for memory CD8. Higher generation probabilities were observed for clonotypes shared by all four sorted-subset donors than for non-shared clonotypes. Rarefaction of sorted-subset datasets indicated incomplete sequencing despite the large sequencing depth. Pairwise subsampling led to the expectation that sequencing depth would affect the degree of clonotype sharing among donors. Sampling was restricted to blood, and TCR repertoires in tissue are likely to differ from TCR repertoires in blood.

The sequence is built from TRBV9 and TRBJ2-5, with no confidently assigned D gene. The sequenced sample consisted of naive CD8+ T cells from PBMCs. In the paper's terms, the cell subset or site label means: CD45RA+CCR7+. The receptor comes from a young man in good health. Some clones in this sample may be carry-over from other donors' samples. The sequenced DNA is TGTGCCAGCAGCGTAAGTTCGTACGGTCCAGGGACCCAGTACTTC. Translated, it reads CASSVSSYGPGTQYF.